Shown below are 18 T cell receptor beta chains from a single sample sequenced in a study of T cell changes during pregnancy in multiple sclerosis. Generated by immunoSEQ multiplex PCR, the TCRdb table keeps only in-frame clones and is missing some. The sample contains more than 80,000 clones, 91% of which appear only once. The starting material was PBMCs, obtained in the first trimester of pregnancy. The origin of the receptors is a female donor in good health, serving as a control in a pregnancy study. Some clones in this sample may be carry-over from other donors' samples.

DNA of the CDR3: TGTGCCAGCAGTCCCTCGGGACAGGGTCACAATGAGCAGTTCTTC. It is translated as CASSPSGQGHNEQFF. The chain links TRBV6-5 to TRBJ2-1, with 9 nucleotides matching TRBD1. This CDR3 is built from 15 residues. Germline CDR1 and CDR2: MNHEY and SVGAGI. Trimming took 5 bases from V and 5 from J; bases not matched to a gene: 7.

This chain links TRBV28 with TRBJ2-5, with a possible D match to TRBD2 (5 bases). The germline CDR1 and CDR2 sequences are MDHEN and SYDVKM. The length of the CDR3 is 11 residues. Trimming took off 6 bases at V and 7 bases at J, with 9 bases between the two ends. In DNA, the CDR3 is TGTGCCAGCAGCTTTCGGGGGACCCAGTACTTC. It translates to CASSFRGTQYF.

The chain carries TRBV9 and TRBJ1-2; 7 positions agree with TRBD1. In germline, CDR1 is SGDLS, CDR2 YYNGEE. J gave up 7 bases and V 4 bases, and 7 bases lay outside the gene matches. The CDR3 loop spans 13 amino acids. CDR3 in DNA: TGTGCCAGCAGCCTCCTGACAGGGACTGGCTACACCTTC. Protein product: CASSLLTGTGYTF.

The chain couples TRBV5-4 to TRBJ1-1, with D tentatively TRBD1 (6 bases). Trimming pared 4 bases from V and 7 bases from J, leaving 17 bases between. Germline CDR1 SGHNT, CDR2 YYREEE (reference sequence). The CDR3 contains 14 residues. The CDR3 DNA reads TGTGCCAGCAGCAGACGGGGGGGCCATGGTGAAGCTTTCTTT. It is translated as CASSRRGGHGEAFF.

CDR3 DNA: TGTGCCAGCAGTGAAGGGGGCGTCACTGAAGCTTTCTTT. Translating it yields CASSEGGVTEAFF. This sequence joins TRBV6-1 and TRBJ1-1; possibly TRBD1 for D (5 bases). This CDR3 comprises 13 residues. V was clipped by 1 base and J by 4 bases, with 7 bases between them. Per the germline V gene, CDR1 is MNHNS and CDR2 is SASEGT.

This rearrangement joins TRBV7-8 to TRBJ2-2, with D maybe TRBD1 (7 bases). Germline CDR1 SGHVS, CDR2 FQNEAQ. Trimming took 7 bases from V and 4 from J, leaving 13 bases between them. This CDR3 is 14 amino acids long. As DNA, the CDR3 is TGTGCCAGCACGCCGCAGGGGGGCACCGGGGAGCTGTTTTTT. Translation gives CASTPQGGTGELFF.

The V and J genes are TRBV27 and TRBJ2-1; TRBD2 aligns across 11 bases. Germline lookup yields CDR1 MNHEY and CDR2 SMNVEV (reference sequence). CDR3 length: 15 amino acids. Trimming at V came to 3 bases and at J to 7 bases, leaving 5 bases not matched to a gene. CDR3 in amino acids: CASSFSPSGRNEQFF. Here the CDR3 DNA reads TGTGCCAGCAGTTTTTCCCCTAGCGGGAGGAATGAGCAGTTCTTC.

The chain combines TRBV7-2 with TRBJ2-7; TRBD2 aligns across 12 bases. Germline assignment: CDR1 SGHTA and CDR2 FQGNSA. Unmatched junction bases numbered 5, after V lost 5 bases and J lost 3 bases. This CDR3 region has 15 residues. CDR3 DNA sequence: TGTGCCAGCAGCCCTAGACTAGCGGGAGTCTACGAGCAGTACTTC. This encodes CASSPRLAGVYEQYF.

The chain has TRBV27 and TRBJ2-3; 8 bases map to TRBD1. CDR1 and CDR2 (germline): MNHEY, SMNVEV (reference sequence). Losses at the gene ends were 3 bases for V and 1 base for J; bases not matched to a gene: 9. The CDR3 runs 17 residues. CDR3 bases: TGTGCCAGCAGTTTCGGGGCAGGGGGCGGGGGCACAGATACGCAGTATTTT. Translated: CASSFGAGGGGTDTQYF.

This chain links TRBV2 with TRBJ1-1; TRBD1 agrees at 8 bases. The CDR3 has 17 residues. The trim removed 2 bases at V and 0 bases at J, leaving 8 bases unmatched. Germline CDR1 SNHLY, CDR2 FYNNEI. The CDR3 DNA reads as TGTGCCAGCAGTGAAAGGGGGACAGGCCGACTGAACACTGAAGCTTTCTTT. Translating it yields CASSERGTGRLNTEAFF.

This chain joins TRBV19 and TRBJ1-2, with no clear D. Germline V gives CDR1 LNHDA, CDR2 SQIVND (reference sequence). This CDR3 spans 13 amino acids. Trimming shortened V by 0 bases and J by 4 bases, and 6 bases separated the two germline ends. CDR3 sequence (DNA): TGTGCCAGTAGTATAGAGACTCTCTATGGCTACACCTTC. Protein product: CASSIETLYGYTF. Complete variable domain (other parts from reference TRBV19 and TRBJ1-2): DGGITQSPKYLFRKEGQNVTLSCEQNLNHDAMYWYRQDPGQGLRLIYYSQIVNDFQKGDIAEGYSVSREKKESFPLTVTSAQKNPTAFYLCASSIETLYGYTFGSGTRLTVV.

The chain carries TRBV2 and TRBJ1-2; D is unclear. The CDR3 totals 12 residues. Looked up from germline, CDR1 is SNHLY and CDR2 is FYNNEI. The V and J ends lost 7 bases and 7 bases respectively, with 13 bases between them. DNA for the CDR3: TGTGCCAGCAATCTCCTCGCGGGTGGCTACACCTTC. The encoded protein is CASNLLAGGYTF.

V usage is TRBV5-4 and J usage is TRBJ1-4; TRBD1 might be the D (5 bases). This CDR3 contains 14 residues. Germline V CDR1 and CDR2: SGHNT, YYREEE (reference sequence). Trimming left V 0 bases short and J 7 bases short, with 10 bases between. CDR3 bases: TGTGCCAGCAGCTTGGGGGGACTTGCTGAAAAACTGTTTTTT. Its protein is CASSLGGLAEKLFF. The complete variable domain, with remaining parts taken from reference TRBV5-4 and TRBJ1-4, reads ETGVTQSPTHLIKTRGQQVTLRCSSQSGHNTVSWYQQALGQGPQFIFQYYREEENGRGNFPPRFSGLQFPNYSSELNVNALELDDSALYLCASSLGGLAEKLFFGSGTQLSVL.

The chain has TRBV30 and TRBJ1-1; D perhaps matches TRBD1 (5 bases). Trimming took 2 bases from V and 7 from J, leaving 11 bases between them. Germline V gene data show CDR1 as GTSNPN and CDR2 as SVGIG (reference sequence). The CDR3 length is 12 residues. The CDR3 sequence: CAWSNSGGEAFF. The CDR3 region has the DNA TGTGCCTGGAGTAACAGCGGGGGTGAAGCTTTCTTT. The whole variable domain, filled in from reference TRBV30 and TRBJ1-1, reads SQTIHQWPATLVQPVGSPLSLECTVEGTSNPNLYWYRQAAGRGLQLLFYSVGIGQISSEVPQNLSASRPQDRQFILSSKKLLLSDSGFYLCAWSNSGGEAFFGQGTRLTVV.

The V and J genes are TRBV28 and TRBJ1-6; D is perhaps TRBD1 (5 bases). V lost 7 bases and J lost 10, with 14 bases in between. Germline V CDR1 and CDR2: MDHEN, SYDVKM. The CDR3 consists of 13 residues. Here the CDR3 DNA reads TGTGCCAGCATCCCGGACATTGGCTCACCCCTCCACTTT. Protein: CASIPDIGSPLHF.

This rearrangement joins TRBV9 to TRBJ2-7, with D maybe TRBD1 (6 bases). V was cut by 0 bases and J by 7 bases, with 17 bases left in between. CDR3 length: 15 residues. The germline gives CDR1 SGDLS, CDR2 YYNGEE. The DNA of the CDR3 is TGTGCCAGCAGCGTAGATCTAGGGGGACCACGGGAGCAGTACTTC. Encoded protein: CASSVDLGGPREQYF.

CDR3 amino acids: CASRSSAGGADTQYF. The CDR3 DNA follows: TGTGCCAGCAGATCCTCAGCGGGAGGGGCAGATACGCAGTATTTT. The chain links TRBV28 to TRBJ2-3, with TRBD2 matching 10 bases. This CDR3 is 15 amino acids long. Germline CDR1 reads MDHEN; CDR2 reads SYDVKM. V was pared by 6 bases and J by 4 bases, with 7 bases of the junction left unmatched.

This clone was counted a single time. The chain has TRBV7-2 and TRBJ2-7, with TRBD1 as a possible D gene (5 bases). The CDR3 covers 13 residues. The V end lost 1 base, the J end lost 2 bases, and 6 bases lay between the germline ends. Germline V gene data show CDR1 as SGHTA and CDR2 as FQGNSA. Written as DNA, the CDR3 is TGTGCCAGCAGCTTAGTACAGGCCTACGAGCAGTACTTC. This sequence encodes CASSLVQAYEQYF.